What follows describes a single T cell receptor (beta chain). This sample is part of a study of blood T cell repertoires in COVID-19. In the study overall: Sites across the United States, Italy and Spain contributed samples from acute and convalescent COVID-19. T cells, B-cell-depleted T cells, or PBMCs supplied cDNA or gDNA.

CDR3 length equals 16 residues. From germline, CDR1 is PRHDT and CDR2 FYEKMQ (reference sequence). V dropped 3 bases and J dropped 8; count of bases not matched to a gene: 9. Libraries were prepared by immunoSEQ multiplex PCR; TCRdb keeps only in-frame clonotypes and omits some of them. The sample shows roughly 60,000 clones, about 79% of them seen only once. The chain couples TRBV13 to TRBJ1-4; 10 nucleotides match TRBD1. Sequencing was done on a sample of peripheral blood. The clonotype was recovered from a woman in her sixties or seventies with acute or convalescent COVID-19. CDR3 loop: CASSFSPGTGVEKLFF. The CDR3 DNA follows: TGTGCCAGCAGCTTCAGCCCCGGGACAGGGGTCGAAAAACTGTTTTTT.